This TCR beta chain comes out of a study of spatial heterogeneity in lung cancer. General study results and limits: Expanded alpha and beta TCR counts within tumors tracked tumor mutation counts.

V dropped 1 base and J dropped 5 bases, with 9 bases sitting between them. CDR3 length: 15 residues. Germline-derived CDR1 and CDR2 are SGHTA and FQGNSA. About this clonotype itself: The antigen is undetermined.

The time point: sample taken at primary tumor resection. Sequencing covered unsorted whole RNA taken from tumor, nontumor lung or frozen PBMC. In the library, each TCR cDNA molecule bore its own unique molecular identifier. Each CDR3 protein is one row after TCRdb ran MiXCR on the 5' RACE reads. The table records about 10,000 distinct CDR3 sequences, roughly 8% of them present only once. The TCR comes from a male donor with early-stage non-small cell lung cancer. The sample in question was lung tumor tissue, obtained at surgery. The V and J genes are TRBV7-2 and TRBJ2-6; no reliable D call. CDR3 loop: CASSLGPGWANVLTF. In DNA form, the CDR3 reads TGTGCCAGCAGCTTAGGTCCAGGTTGGGCCAACGTCCTGACTTTC. Complete variable domain (other parts from reference TRBV7-2 and TRBJ2-6): GAGVSQSPSNKVTEKGKDVELRCDPISGHTALYWYRQSLGQGLEFLIYFQGNSAPDKSGLPSDRFSAERTGGSVSTLTIQRTQQEDSAVYLCASSLGPGWANVLTFGAGSRLTVL.